The clone carrying this T cell receptor beta chain was seen repeatedly, ten times or more. Germline V gene data show CDR1 as SGHTS and CDR2 as YDEGEE. V lost 4 bases, J lost 0 bases, and 14 bases lay in between. The CDR3 runs 16 residues. The data belong to a study of metastatic and nonmetastatic thyroid tumors. TCRdb re-analyzed the PCR reads through MiXCR. Of about 70,000 clones listed, less than 20% were seen once; the top ten hold over 10%. No patient received treatment before thyroid surgery. The sample was blood. The receptor comes from a female donor with papillary thyroid cancer or a benign thyroid nodule (not recorded which). Some clones in this sample may be carry-over from other donors' samples. The chain recombines TRBV5-8 with TRBJ2-1; D possibly corresponds to TRBD1 (5 bases). This CDR3 reads CASSTWGESSYNEQFF. CDR3 coding DNA: TGTGCCAGCAGCACCTGGGGCGAGAGCTCCTACAATGAGCAGTTCTTC.